This TCR beta chain derives from a study of technical replicates of blood from a handful of donors. The CDR3 has 15 amino acids. Per the germline V gene, CDR1 is SGHAT and CDR2 is FQNNGV. Trimming shortened V by 9 bases and J by 1 base, and 15 bases separated the two germline ends. TCRdb's copy holds only in-frame clones and misses some; the assay was immunoSEQ multiplex PCR. The table records around 100,000 clones, approximately 95% of them present only once. The sequenced sample consisted of T cells isolated from PBMCs. The chain is built from TRBV11-2 and TRBJ1-4, with D maybe TRBD1 (5 bases). The source of this sequence is a human donor in good health. The CDR3 region has the DNA TGTGCCAGACACAGACAGCAACTAACTAATGAAAAACTGTTTTTT. It encodes CARHRQQLTNEKLFF.